Listed here are 3 T cell receptor beta chains from one sample, sequenced in a study of blood T cell repertoires in COVID-19. The data were produced by immunoSEQ multiplex PCR, yet TCRdb's version contains in-frame clones alone and is incomplete. The table includes approximately 200,000 clones, roughly 86% detected once. The sequenced sample was peripheral blood. The receptors derive from a woman younger than 45 with active or convalescent COVID-19.

The chain joins TRBV28 to TRBJ2-7, with D unclear. Germline CDR1 reads MDHEN; CDR2 reads SYDVKM. V was shortened by 2 bases and J by 9 bases, with 5 bases between the two germline ends. CDR3 length equals 10 residues. DNA for the CDR3: TGTGCCAGCAGTTTAGGCAGGCAGTACTTC. Translating it yields CASSLGRQYF.

This chain joins TRBV5-1 and TRBJ2-7, with TRBD2 matching 11 bases. CDR1 and CDR2 from the germline V gene are SGHRS and YFSETQ. V lost 2 bases and J lost 6; bases outside the gene matches: 7. The CDR3 covers 15 residues. The CDR3 DNA is TGCGCCAGCAGCTTACTAGCGGGAGAAGAGGGCGAGCAGTACTTC. This sequence encodes CASSLLAGEEGEQYF.

The chain combines TRBV5-5 with TRBJ1-2; TRBD1 aligns across 8 bases. The J segment lost 7 bases and the V segment lost 3 bases, leaving 14 bases of the junction unmatched. This CDR3 comprises 16 residues. CDR1 and CDR2 (germline): SGHKS, YYEKEE (reference sequence). As DNA, the CDR3 is TGTGCCAGCAGCTATAGAGAGGGGACAGGAGCGGCTGGCTACACCTTC. It yields the protein CASSYREGTGAAGYTF.